The source of this T cell receptor (beta chain) is a study of blood T cells in healthy people across ages. A second PCR, run for about 7 to 11 cycles, used a sample-barcoded 5' primer plus a J-beta primer mix. One entry per CDR3 protein, called by TCRdb with MiXCR from the 5' RACE reads. The sample includes approximately 770,000 distinct CDR3 sequences, nearly 60% of them seen just once. Study-wide results and caveats: Without sorted subsets, naive and antigen-experienced compartments could not be conclusively compared. Unknown donor CMV status possibly confounded expanded clonotype changes.

Comments on this clonotype: The antigen remains unidentified.

The CDR3 is 15 residues long. The trim removed 2 bases at V and 5 bases at J, leaving 2 bases unmatched. Per germline, CDR1 SGHTA and CDR2 FQGNSA. Samples each had at least 5 micrograms of total RNA extracted. The sequence was obtained from a man in his thirties or forties in good health. The gene calls are TRBV7-2 and TRBJ2-3; TRBD2 aligns across 12 bases. Sequenced: blood. The CDR3, as DNA: TGTGCCAGCAGCTTAAAACTAGCGGGAGGAGATACGCAGTATTTT. Translation gives CASSLKLAGGDTQYF.